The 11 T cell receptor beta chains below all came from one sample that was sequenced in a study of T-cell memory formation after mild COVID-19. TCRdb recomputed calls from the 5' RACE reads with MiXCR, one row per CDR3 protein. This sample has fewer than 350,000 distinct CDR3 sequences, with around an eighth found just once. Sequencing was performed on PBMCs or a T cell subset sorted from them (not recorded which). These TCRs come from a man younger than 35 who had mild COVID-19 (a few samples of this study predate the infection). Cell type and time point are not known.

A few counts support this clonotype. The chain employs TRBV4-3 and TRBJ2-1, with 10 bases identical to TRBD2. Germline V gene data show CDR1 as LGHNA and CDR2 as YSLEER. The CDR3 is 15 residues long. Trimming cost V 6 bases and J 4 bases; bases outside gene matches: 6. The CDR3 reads CASSLQGLAYNEQFF. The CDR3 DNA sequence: TGCGCCAGCAGTCTCCAGGGACTAGCGTACAATGAGCAGTTCTTC.

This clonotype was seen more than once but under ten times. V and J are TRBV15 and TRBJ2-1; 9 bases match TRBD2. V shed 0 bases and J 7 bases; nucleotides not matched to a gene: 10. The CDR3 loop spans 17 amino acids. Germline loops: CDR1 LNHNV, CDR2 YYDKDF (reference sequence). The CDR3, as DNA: TGTGCCACCAGCAGAGATAGGCGAGCGGGGGGTCGAAATGAGCAGTTCTTC. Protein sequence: CATSRDRRAGGRNEQFF.

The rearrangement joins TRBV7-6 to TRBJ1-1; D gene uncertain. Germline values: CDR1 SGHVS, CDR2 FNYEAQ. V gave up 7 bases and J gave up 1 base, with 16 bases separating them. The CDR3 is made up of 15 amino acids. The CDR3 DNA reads TGTGCCAGCATCCTACTGGAGTTAGCGAACACTGAAGCTTTCTTT. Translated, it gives CASILLELANTEAFF.

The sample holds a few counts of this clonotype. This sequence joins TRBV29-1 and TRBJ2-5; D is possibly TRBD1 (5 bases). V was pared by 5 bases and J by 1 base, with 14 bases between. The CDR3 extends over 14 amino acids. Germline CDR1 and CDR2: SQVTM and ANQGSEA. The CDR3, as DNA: TGCAGCGTTTTAAAAGGGCAGGGCCAAGAGACCCAGTACTTC. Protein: CSVLKGQGQETQYF.

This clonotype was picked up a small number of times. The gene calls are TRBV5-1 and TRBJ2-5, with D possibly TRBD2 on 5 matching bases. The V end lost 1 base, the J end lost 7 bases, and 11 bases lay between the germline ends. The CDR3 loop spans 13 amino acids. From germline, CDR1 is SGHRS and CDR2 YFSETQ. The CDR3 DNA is TGCGCCAGCAGCTTGTCCGTAGGAGGGACCCAGTACTTC. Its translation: CASSLSVGGTQYF. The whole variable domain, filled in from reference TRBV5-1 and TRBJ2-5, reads KAGVTQTPRYLIKTRGQQVTLSCSPISGHRSVSWYQQTPGQGLQFLFEYFSETQRNKGNFPGRFSGRQFSNSRSEMNVSTLELGDSALYLCASSLSVGGTQYFGPGTRLLVL.

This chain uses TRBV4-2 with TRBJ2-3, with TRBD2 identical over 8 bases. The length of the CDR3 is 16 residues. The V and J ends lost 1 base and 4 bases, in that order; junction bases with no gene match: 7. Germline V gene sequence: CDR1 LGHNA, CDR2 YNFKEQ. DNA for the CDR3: TGTGCCAGCAGCCAAGGTCGCCAGCGGGGGTCAGATACGCAGTATTTT. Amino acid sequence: CASSQGRQRGSDTQYF.

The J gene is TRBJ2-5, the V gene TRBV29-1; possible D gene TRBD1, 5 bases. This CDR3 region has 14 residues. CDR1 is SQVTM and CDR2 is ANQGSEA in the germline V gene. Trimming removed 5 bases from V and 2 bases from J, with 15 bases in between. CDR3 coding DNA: TGCAGCGTTTCTGGGGCCATGGCGCAAGAGACCCAGTACTTC. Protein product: CSVSGAMAQETQYF.

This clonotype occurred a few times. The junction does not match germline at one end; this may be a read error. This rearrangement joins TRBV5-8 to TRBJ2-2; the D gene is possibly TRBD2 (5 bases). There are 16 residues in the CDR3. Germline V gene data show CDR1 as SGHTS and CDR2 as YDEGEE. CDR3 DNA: TGTTCCAGCAGCTTGGTACGAGGGCGAAACACCGGGGAGCTGTTTTTT. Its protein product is CSSSLVRGRNTGELFF.

The CDR3 nucleotides read TGTGCCAGCAGTTCGCGGGGCCGAGGGACCCAGTACTTC. This codes for CASSSRGRGTQYF. The rearrangement joins TRBV27 to TRBJ2-5, with a possible D match to TRBD2 (6 bases). The CDR3 runs 13 residues. V lost 4 bases, J lost 7 bases, and 13 bases lay in between. In germline, CDR1 is MNHEY, CDR2 SMNVEV (reference sequence).

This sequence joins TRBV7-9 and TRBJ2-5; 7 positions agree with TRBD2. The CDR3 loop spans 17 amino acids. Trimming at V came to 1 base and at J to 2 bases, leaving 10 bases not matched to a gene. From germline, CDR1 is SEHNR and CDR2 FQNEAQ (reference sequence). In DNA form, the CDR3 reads TGTGCCAGCAGCTTAGGAAGGGCCCGGGGGGATCAAGAGACCCAGTACTTC. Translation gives CASSLGRARGDQETQYF.

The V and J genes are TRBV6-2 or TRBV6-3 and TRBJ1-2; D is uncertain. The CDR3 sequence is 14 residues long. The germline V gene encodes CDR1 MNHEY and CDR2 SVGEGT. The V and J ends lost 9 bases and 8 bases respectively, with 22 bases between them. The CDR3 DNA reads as TGTGCCAGTGGCAGAGACGGAACCCTTGGAGGCTACACCTTC. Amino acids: CASGRDGTLGGYTF.